Below, 3 T cell receptor beta chains from the same sample are listed, as sequenced in a study of Ad26.COV2.S vaccination and SARS-CoV-2 variants. Profiling relied on immunoSEQ multiplex PCR, and the TCRdb table lists in-frame clones only, not all of them. The data show 400,000 to 450,000 clones, roughly 90% seen once. Treatment reported: approximately 18 received Ad26.COV2.S at low or high dose, single or two shots; about 5 received placebo; per-sample allocation not given. The investigators took samples on day 63 after the first vaccine or placebo injection. Here the sequenced sample was peripheral blood, taken in a trial of Ad26.COV2.S vaccine versus placebo. These receptors were obtained from a person between 18 and 59 years old who received the Ad26.COV2.S COVID-19 vaccine or a placebo.

The chain links TRBV11-2 to TRBJ1-1, with a weak D call TRBD1 (6 bases). The CDR3 runs to 17 residues. V dropped 5 bases and J dropped 6 bases, with 25 bases sitting between them. Germline CDR1 and CDR2: SGHAT and FQNNGV. The CDR3 sequence is CASSPFLTGLGLSEAFF. CDR3 in DNA: TGTGCCAGCAGCCCTTTTTTAACAGGGTTGGGTTTGTCTGAAGCTTTCTTT. The complete variable domain, with remaining parts taken from reference TRBV11-2 and TRBJ1-1, reads EAGVAQSPRYKIIEKRQSVAFWCNPISGHATLYWYQQILGQGPKLLIQFQNNGVVDDSQLPKDRFSAERLKGVDSTLKIQPAKLEDSAVYLCASSPFLTGLGLSEAFFGQGTRLTVV.

V gene TRBV5-8 combines with J gene TRBJ1-4; D unresolved. Trimming took 4 bases from V and 8 from J, leaving 12 bases between them. CDR3 size: 13 residues. CDR1 SGHTS and CDR2 YDEGEE come from the germline V gene. CDR3 loop: CASSPHGGEKLFF. The CDR3 DNA reads TGTGCCAGCAGCCCCCACGGCGGCGAAAAACTGTTTTTT.

The chain employs TRBV27 and TRBJ1-1; no reliable D call. V lost 2 bases, J lost 3 bases, and 10 bases lay in between. CDR1 is MNHEY and CDR2 is SMNVEV in the germline V gene (reference sequence). The CDR3 is 14 residues long. This chain's CDR3 is CASSLHRVDTEAFF. Written as DNA, the CDR3 is TGTGCCAGCAGTTTACATCGGGTAGACACTGAAGCTTTCTTT.